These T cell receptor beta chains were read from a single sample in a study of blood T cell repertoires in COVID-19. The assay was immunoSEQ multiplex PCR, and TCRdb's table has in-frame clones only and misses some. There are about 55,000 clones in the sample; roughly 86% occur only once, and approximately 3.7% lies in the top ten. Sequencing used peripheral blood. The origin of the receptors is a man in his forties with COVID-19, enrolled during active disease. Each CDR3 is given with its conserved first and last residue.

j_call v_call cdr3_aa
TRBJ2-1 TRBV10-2 CASIGDNEQFF
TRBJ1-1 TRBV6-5 CASRTGGLNTEAFF
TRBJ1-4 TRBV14 CASSPRQGGEKLFF
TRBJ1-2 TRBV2 CASSEWDSDGYTF
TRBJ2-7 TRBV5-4 CASSAGSWEQYF
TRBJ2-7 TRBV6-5 CASSYSILQGPSEQYF
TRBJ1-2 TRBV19 CASSIDRATNYGYTF
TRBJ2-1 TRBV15 CATSRDSGGHEQFF
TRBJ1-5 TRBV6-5 CASSHGTFNQPQHF
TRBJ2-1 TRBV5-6 CASSLLSGDNEQFF
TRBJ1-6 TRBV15 CATSRDSSFSPLHF
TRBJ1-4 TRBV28 CASSRGQKLFF
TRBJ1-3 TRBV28 CASSPGYTIYF
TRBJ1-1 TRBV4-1 CASSQVAGTEAFF
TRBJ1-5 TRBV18 CASSPPEGVNQPQHF
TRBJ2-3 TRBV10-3 CAIRKSGATDTQYF